This TCR beta chain was obtained from a study of somatic mutations in T cells in chronic GVHD (TCRdb year 2020). The trim is 3 bases for V and 3 bases for J, with a gap of 14 bases between the germline ends. Inclusive of the bounding cysteine and phenylalanine, the CDR3 is 15 residues long. The CDR3 DNA has 45 bases and is translated from base 1. Reading the germline V gene gives CDR1 KGHSH and CDR2 LQKENI. Genomic DNA was isolated and then used for TCRbeta deep sequencing. The immunoSEQ assay, provided as a commercial service, was used for both TCRbeta CDR3 sequencing and the initial data processing. Concerning the study's data processing: Reads were demultiplexed, adapter and primer sequences were removed, similar clones were merged by frequency-ratio clustering, and V, D, J genes were annotated with IMGT. Entries here come from immuneACCESS through TCRdb and include only in-frame sequences with V and J called. Some clones fail to appear in such tables; in the studies checked, an unresolved V gene covers under half of the shortfall, and the cause of the remainder is unknown. That table furnishes V, J and clone size, whereas the DNA furnished D and trimming. The sample yields under 2,000 clones; 55% to 65% were counted once. The biggest ten clones account for 59% of the sample.

Concerning this clone: There is no known antigen for this receptor. No per-base quality is available; no much larger clone lies one base away.

Sorting staining used anti-CD3, anti-CD4, anti-CD8 and a Vbeta20 antibody from the IOTest Beta Mark kit on a FACSAria III, with purity above 97%. Mononuclear cells were isolated by Ficoll-Paque PLUS density gradient centrifugation from peripheral blood that had been collected in sodium heparin tubes. CD4+ Vbeta20+, CD4+ Vbeta20-, and CD8+ T cell fractions were FACS-sorted before TCRbeta deep sequencing. This TCR derives from a male patient aged 50 to 59 with chronic graft-versus-host disease. In patients who had a transplant, some T cells may come from the graft donor. Sequences were obtained from CD8+ T cells from blood. The chain links TRBV18 with TRBJ2-5; the D segment could be TRBD2, given 5 matching bases. The CDR3 protein: CASSPDYGIEETQYF. The nucleotide sequence reads TGTGCCAGCTCACCCGACTACGGGATCGAAGAGACCCAGTACTTC.